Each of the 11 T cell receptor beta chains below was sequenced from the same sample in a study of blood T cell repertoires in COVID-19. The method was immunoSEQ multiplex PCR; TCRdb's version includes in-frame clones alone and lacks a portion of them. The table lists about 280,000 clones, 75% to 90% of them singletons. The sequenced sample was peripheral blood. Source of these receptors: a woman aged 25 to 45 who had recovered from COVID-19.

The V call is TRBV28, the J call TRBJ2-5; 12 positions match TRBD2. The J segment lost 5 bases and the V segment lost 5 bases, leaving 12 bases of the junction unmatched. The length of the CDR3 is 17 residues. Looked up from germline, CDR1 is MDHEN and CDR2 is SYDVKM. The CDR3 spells CASSKTGLAGLMETQYF. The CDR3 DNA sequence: TGTGCCAGCAGTAAAACGGGACTAGCGGGCTTAATGGAGACCCAGTACTTC.

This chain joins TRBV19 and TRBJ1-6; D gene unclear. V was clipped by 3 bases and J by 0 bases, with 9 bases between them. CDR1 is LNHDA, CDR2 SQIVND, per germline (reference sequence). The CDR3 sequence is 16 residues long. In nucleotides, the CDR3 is TGTGCCAGTAGTATTTCTGGGAGCTCCTATAATTCACCCCTCCACTTT. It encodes CASSISGSSYNSPLHF.

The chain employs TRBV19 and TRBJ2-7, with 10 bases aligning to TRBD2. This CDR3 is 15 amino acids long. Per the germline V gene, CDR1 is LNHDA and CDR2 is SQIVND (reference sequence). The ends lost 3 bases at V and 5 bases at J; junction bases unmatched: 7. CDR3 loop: CASSIGTSASDEQYF. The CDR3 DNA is TGTGCCAGTAGTATCGGGACTAGCGCGTCTGACGAGCAGTACTTC.

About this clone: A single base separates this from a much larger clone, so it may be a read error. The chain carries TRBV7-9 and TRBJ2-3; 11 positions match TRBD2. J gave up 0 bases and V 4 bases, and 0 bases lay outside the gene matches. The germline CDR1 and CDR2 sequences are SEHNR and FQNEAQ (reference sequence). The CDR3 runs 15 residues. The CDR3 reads CASSWTSGSTDTQYF. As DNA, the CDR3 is TGTGCCAGCAGCTGGACTAGCGGGAGCACAGATACGCAGTATTTT.

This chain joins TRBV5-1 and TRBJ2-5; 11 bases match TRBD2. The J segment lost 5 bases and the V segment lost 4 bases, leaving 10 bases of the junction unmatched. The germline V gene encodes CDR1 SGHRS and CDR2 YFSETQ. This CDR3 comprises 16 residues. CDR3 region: CASSGRLAGLGETQYF. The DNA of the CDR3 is TGCGCCAGCAGCGGCCGACTAGCGGGGCTGGGGGAGACCCAGTACTTC.

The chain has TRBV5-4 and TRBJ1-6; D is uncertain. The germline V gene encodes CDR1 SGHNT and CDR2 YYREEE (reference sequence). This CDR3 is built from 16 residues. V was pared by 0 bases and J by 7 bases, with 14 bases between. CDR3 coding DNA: TGTGCCAGCAGCTTGGAACCGGGGAATCTAAATTCACCCCTCCACTTT. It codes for CASSLEPGNLNSPLHF.

The CDR3 DNA reads as TGTGCCAGCAACCCCTTAGCGGCACAACGTTATGGCTACACCTTC. Its translation: CASNPLAAQRYGYTF. V gene TRBV6-5 combines with J gene TRBJ1-2; no definite D call. Germline CDR1 and CDR2: MNHEY and SVGAGI. The germline V and J ends were trimmed by 7 bases and 5 bases, with 20 bases remaining between them. The CDR3 has 15 residues.

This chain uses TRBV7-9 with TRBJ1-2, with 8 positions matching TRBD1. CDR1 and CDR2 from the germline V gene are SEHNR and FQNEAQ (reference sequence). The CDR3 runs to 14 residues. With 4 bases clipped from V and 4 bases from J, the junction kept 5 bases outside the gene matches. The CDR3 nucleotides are TGTGCCAGCAGCTCAGGGGGCGCCGTCTATGGCTACACCTTC. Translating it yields CASSSGGAVYGYTF.

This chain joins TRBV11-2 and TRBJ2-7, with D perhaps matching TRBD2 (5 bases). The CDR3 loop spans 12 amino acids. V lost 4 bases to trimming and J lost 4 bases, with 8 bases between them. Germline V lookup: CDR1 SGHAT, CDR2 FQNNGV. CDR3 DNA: TGTGCCAGCAGCTCTCGGGGTTACGAGCAGTACTTC. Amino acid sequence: CASSSRGYEQYF.

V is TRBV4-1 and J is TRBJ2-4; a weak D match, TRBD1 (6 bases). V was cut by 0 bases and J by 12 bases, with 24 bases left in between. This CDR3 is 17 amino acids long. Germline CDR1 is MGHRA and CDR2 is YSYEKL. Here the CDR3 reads CASSQDPYYIRGAGQYF. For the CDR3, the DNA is TGCGCCAGCAGCCAAGATCCCTACTATATCAGGGGCGCGGGTCAGTACTTC.

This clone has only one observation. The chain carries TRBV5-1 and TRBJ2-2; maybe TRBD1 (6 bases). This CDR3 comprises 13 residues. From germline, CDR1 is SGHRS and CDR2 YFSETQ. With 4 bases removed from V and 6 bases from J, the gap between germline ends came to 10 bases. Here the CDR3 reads CASSPQGPGELFF. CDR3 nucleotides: TGCGCCAGCAGCCCACAGGGTCCCGGGGAGCTGTTTTTT.